This T cell receptor beta chain was identified in a study of blood T cells in healthy people across ages. This clonotype occurred many times. Germline V gene sequence: CDR1 SGDLS, CDR2 YYNGEE. The CDR3 loop spans 15 amino acids. Trimming took 0 bases from V and 0 from J, leaving 8 bases between them. Through a sample-barcoded 5' primer and a J-beta primer mix, a second PCR was run for roughly 6 to 12 cycles. TCRdb passed the 5' RACE reads through MiXCR, listing each CDR3 protein once. The sample has about 1 million distinct CDR3 sequences; under 55% are singletons. The V gene is TRBV9, the J gene TRBJ2-3; D perhaps matches TRBD1 (6 bases). The TCR originated in a woman aged 55 to 70 in good health. Sequenced input: blood. The CDR3 loop is CASSVEGGSTDTQYF. The CDR3 bases are TGTGCCAGCAGCGTAGAAGGGGGTAGCACAGATACGCAGTATTTT.